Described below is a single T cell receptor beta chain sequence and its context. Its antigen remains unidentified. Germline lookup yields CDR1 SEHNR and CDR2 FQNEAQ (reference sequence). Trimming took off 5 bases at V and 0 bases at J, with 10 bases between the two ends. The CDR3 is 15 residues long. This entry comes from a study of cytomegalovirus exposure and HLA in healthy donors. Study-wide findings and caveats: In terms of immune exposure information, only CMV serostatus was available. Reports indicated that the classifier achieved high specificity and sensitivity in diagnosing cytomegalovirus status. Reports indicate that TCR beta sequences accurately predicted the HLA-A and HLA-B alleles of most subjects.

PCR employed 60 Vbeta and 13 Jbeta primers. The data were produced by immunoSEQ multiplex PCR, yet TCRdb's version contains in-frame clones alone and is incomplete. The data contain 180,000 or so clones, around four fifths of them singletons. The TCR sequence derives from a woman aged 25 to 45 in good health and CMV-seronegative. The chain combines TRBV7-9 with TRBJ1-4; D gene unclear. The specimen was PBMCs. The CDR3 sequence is CASSPMASTNEKLFF. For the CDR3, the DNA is TGTGCCAGCAGCCCGATGGCATCAACTAATGAAAAACTGTTTTTT.